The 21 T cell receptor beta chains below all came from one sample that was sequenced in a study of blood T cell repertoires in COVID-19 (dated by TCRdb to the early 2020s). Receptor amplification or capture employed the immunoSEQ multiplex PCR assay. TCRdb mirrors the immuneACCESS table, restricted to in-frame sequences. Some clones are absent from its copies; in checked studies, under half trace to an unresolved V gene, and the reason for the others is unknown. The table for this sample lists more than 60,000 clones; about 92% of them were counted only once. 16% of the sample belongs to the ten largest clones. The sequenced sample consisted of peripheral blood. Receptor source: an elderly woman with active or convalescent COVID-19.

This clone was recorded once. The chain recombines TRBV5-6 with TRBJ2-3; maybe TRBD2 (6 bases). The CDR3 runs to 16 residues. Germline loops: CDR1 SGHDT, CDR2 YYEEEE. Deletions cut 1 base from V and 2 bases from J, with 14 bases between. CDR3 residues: CASSLRARRDTDTQYF. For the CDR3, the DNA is TGTGCCAGCAGCTTGCGGGCCAGGAGGGACACAGATACGCAGTATTTT.

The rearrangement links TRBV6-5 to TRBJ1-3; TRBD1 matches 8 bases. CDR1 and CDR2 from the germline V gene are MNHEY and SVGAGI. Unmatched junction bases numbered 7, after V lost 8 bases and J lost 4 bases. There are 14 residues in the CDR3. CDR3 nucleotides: TGTGCCAGCTCAACCCGGACAGGGGGAAACACCATATATTTT. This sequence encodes CASSTRTGGNTIYF.

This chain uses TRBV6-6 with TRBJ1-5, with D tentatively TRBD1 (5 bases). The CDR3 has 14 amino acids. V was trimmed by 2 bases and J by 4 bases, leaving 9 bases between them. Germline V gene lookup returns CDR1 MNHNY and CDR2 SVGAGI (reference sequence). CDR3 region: CASSYGQGNQPQHF. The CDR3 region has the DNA TGTGCCAGCAGTTACGGGCAGGGTAATCAGCCCCAGCATTTT.

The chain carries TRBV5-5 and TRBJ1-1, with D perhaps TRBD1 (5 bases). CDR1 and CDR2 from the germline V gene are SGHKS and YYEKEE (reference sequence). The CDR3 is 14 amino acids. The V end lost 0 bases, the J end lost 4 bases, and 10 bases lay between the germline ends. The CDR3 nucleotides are TGTGCCAGCAGCTTGGTGGGGCAGGTCACTGAAGCTTTCTTT. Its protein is CASSLVGQVTEAFF.

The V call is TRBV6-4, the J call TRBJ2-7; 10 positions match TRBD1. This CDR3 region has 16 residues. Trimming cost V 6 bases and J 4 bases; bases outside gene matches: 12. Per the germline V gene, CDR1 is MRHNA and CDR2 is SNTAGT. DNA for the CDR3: TGTGCCAGCAGACGCCTGACAGGGGGCGTACAGTACGAGCAGTACTTC. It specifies CASRRLTGGVQYEQYF.

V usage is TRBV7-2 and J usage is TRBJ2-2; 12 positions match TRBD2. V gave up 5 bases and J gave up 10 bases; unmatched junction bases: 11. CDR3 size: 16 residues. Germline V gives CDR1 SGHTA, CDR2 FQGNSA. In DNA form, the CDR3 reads TGTGCCAGCAGCAGCTACCTAGCGGGGGGGCCCGCGGAGCTGTTTTTT. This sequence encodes CASSSYLAGGPAELFF.

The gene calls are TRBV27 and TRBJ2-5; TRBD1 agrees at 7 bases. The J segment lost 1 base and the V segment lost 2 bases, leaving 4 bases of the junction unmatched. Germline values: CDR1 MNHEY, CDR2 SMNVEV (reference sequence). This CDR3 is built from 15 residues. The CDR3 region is CASSLRRGLQETQYF. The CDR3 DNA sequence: TGTGCCAGCAGTTTAAGAAGGGGGCTCCAAGAGACCCAGTACTTC.

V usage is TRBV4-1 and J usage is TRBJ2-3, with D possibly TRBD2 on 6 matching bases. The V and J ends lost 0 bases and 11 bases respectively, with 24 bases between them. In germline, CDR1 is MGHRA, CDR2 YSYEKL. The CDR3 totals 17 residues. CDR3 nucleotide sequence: TGCGCCAGCAGCCAAGACGGTAATGTGGTCGGCTCGGGAGTGCAGTATTTT. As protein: CASSQDGNVVGSGVQYF.

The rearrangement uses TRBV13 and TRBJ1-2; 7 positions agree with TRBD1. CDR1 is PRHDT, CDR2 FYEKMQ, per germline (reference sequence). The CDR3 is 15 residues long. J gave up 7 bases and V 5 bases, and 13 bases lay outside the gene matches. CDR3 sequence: CASSMGGQSYIGYTF. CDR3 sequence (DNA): TGTGCCAGCAGCATGGGGGGACAGTCATATATTGGCTACACCTTC.

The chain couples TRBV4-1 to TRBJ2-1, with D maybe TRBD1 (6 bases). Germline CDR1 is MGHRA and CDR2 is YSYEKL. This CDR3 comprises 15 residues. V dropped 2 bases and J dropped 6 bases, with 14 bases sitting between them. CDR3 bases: TGCGCCAGCAGCCAACTGGGACACACAATCAATGAGCAGTTCTTC. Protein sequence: CASSQLGHTINEQFF.

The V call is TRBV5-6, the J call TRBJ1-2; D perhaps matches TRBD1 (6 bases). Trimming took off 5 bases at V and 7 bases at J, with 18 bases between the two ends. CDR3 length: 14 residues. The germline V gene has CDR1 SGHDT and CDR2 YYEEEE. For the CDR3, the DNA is TGTGCCAGCAGGGCCCAAGGGGGTGTGGGTGGCTACACCTTC. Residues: CASRAQGGVGGYTF. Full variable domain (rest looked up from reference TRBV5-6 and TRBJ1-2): DAGVTQSPTHLIKTRGQQVTLRCSPKSGHDTVSWYQQALGQGPQFIFQYYEEEERQRGNFPDRFSGHQFPNYSSELNVNALLLGDSALYLCASRAQGGVGGYTFGSGTRLTVV.

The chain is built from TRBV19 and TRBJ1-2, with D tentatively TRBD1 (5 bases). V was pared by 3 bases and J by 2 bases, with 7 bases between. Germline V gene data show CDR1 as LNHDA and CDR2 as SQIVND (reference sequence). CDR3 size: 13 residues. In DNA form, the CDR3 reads TGTGCCAGTAGTATGGGGCGGAACTATGGCTACACCTTC. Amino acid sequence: CASSMGRNYGYTF.

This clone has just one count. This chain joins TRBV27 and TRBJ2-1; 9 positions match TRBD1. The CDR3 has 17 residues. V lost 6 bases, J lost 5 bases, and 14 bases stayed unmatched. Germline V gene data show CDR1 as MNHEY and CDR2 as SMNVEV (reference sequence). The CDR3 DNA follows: TGTGCCAGCAGAGGACTAATACAGGGGGCTCTTGACAATGAGCAGTTCTTC. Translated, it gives CASRGLIQGALDNEQFF.

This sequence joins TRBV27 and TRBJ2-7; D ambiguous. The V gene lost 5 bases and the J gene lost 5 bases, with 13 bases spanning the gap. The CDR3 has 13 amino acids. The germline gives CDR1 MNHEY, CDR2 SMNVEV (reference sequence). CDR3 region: CASSPNMADEQYF. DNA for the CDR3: TGTGCCAGCAGTCCCAACATGGCAGACGAGCAGTACTTC.

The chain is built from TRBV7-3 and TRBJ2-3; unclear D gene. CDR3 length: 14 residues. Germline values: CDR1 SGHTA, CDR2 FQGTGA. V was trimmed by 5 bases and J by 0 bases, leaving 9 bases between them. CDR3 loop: CASSVESSTDTQYF. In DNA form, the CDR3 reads TGTGCCAGCAGCGTAGAGTCCAGCACAGATACGCAGTATTTT.

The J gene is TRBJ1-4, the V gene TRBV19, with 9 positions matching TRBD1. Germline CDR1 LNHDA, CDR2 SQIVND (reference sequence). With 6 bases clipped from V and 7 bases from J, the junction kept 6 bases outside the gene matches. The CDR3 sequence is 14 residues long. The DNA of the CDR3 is TGTGCCAGTAGAGAAACAGGGGGCGGTGAAAAACTGTTTTTT. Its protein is CASRETGGGEKLFF.

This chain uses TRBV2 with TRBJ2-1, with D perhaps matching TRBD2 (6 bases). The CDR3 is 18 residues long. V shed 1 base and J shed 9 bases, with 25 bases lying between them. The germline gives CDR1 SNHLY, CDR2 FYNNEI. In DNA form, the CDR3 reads TGTGCCAGCAGTGAAGAGAGAGAGCGGGTTGTTCAGTTAGGTGAGCAGTTCTTC. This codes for CASSEERERVVQLGEQFF. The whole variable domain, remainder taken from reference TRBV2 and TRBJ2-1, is EPEVTQTPSHQVTQMGQEVILRCVPISNHLYFYWYRQILGQKVEFLVSFYNNEISEKSEIFDDQFSVERPDGSNFTLKIRSTKLEDSAMYFCASSEERERVVQLGEQFFGPGTRLTVL.

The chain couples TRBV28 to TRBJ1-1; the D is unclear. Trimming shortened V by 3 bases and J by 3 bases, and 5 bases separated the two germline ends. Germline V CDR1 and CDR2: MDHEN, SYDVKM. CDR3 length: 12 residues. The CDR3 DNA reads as TGTGCCAGCAGTTTTTCAGACACTGAAGCTTTCTTT. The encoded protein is CASSFSDTEAFF.

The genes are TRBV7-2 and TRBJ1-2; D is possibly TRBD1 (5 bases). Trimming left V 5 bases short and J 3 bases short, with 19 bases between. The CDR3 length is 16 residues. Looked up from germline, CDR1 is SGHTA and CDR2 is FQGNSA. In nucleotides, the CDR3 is TGTGCCAGCAGCCCCGGAATGGACGACAGTTACTATGGCTACACCTTC. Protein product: CASSPGMDDSYYGYTF.

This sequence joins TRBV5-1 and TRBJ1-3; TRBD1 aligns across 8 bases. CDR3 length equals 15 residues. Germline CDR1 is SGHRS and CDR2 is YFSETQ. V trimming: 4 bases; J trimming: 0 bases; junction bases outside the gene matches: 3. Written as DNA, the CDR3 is TGCGCCAGCAGCATGGGACAGGTCTCTGGAAACACCATATATTTT. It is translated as CASSMGQVSGNTIYF.

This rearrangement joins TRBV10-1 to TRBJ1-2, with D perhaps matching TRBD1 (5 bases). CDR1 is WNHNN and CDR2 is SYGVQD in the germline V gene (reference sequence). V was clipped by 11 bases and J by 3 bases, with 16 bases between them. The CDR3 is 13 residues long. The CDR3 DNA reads TGCGCCGAGCGGGACTCTGGTGACTATGGCTACACCTTC. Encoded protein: CAERDSGDYGYTF.